This T cell receptor (beta chain) was identified in a study of T-cell reconstitution after alpha-beta-depleted transplantation in children. General study results and limits: Several patients had high TCRbeta diversity at day 60; it came from surviving recipient T cells and thymic progenitors. By about two months after transplant, alpha-beta T cells reportedly arose from several hundred graft clones that had expanded. Counts and diversity of T cells one year after transplant came mostly from newly produced T cells.

The CDR3 consists of 17 residues. Trimming took off 3 bases at V and 0 bases at J, with 12 bases between the two ends. To note about this clonotype: The antigen remains unidentified.

Using unique molecular identifiers, the investigators prepared the TCRbeta library. TCRdb re-analysed the PCR reads in MiXCR, keeping a single row per CDR3 protein. This table has fewer than 700,000 distinct CDR3 sequences, more than 20% appearing once. The receptor was derived from a boy younger than two who had a stem cell transplant for acute myeloid leukemia, so the T cells may come from the graft donor. The chain carries TRBV12-3 or TRBV12-4 and TRBJ2-6; no definite D call. The sequences come from PBMCs, mostly from graft donor cells, collected 360 days after TCRalphabeta/CD19-depleted stem cell transplant. In DNA form, the CDR3 reads TGTGCCAGCAGTTTGCGACTCTACAGCTCTGGGGCCAACGTCCTGACTTTC. Its protein is CASSLRLYSSGANVLTF.